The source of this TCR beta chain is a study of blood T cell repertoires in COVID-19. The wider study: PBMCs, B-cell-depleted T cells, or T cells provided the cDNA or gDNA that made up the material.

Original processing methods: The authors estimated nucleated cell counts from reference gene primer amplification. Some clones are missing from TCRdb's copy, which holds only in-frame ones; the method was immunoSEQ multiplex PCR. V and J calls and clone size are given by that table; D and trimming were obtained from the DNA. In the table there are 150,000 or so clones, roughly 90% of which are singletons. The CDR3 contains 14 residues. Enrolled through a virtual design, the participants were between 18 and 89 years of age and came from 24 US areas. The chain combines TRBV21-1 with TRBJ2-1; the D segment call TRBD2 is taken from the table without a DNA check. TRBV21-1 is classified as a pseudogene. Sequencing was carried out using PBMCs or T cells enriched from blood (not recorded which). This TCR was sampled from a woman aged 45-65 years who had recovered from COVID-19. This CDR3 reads CASSKNSSYNEQFF. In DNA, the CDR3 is TGTGCCAGCAGCAAAAATAGCTCCTACAATGAGCAGTTCTTC.